This T cell receptor beta chain emerged from a study of cytomegalovirus exposure and HLA in healthy donors. On the study more broadly: When fewer than 500 donors were genotyped, roughly 78% of them were found to fall in the Caucasian-associated ancestry cluster.

PCR was performed using 60 Vbeta and 13 Jbeta primers. Method: immunoSEQ multiplex PCR; TCRdb's copy keeps in-frame clones and lacks some. The sample shows under 250,000 clones, 85% of them seen only once. Unrecorded immune exposure was likely among donors, who were nominally healthy when sampled. CDR3 size: 13 residues. CDR1 is GTSNPN and CDR2 is SVGIG in the germline V gene (reference sequence). Trimming cost V 2 bases and J 4 bases; bases outside gene matches: 3. This TCR came from a woman aged 45 to 65 in good health and CMV-seronegative. This chain uses TRBV30 with TRBJ1-1, with 8 bases identical to TRBD1. The sample comprised PBMCs. DNA of the CDR3: TGTGCCTGGAGTCCCGACAGGGGCACTGAAGCTTTCTTT. Translation: CAWSPDRGTEAFF.